What follows are 21 T cell receptor beta chains derived from one specimen sequenced in a study of shared clonotypes between healthy human individuals. This table comes from immunoSEQ multiplex PCR, and its TCRdb copy is limited to in-frame clones, with some not included. Counted here are roughly 2.1 million clones, about 93% occurring once; the ten biggest clones make up around 1.7%. The naive CD8 population came from CD45RO-negative cells selected for CCR7, without terminally differentiated effector memory CD45RA+ cells. Sequencing was performed on naive CD8+ T cells from PBMCs. These receptors all stem from a man aged 18-30 years in good health. Some clones in this sample may be carry-over from other donors' samples.

This clone was seen a single time. This chain uses TRBV28 with TRBJ2-7; D may correspond to TRBD1 or TRBD2 (5 bases each). Trimming cost V 7 bases and J 0 bases, with 10 bases left between them. CDR3 length equals 13 residues. CDR1 is MDHEN, CDR2 SYDVKM, per germline. CDR3: CASTWGTSYEQYF. The CDR3 nucleotides read TGTGCCAGCACTTGGGGGACCTCCTACGAGCAGTACTTC.

This chain connects TRBV6-6 to TRBJ2-6, with a weak D call TRBD1 (6 bases). Germline V gene data show CDR1 as MNHNY and CDR2 as SVGAGI (reference sequence). This CDR3 contains 16 residues. Deletions cut 0 bases from V and 0 bases from J, with 6 bases between. The CDR3 here is CASSYSDSSGANVLTF. For the CDR3, the DNA is TGTGCCAGCAGTTACTCGGACAGCTCTGGGGCCAACGTCCTGACTTTC.

The chain joins TRBV13 to TRBJ2-4; 7 nucleotides agree with TRBD1. Germline CDR1 and CDR2: PRHDT and FYEKMQ (reference sequence). There are 16 residues in the CDR3. V dropped 5 bases and J dropped 1; count of bases not matched to a gene: 8. CDR3 coding DNA: TGTGCCAGCAGCCCTTACAGGGGTTCGGCCAAAAACATTCAGTACTTC. Residues: CASSPYRGSAKNIQYF.

The CDR3 region has the DNA TGTGCCAGCAGCTCTGCCCCCAGGCTGAGCTCCTACGAGCAGTACTTC. Its translation: CASSSAPRLSSYEQYF. The chain couples TRBV11-2 to TRBJ2-7; no clear D. This CDR3 spans 16 amino acids. Trimming removed 4 bases from V and 0 bases from J, with 16 bases in between. The germline V gene encodes CDR1 SGHAT and CDR2 FQNNGV.

V gene TRBV4-1 combines with J gene TRBJ2-2; no definite D call. The germline gives CDR1 MGHRA, CDR2 YSYEKL. The V gene lost 4 bases and the J gene lost 3 bases, with 15 bases spanning the gap. The CDR3 runs 16 residues. CDR3 amino acids: CASSLAGLGYTGELFF. CDR3 nucleotide sequence: TGCGCCAGCAGCCTGGCCGGGCTGGGATACACCGGGGAGCTGTTTTTT.

This chain uses TRBV7-9 with TRBJ2-1; 7 positions agree with TRBD2. This CDR3 comprises 16 residues. Losses at the gene ends were 4 bases for V and 6 bases for J; bases not matched to a gene: 12. Per germline, CDR1 SEHNR and CDR2 FQNEAQ (reference sequence). CDR3 region: CASSSTRLAVTNEQFF. The DNA for the CDR3 is TGTGCCAGCAGCTCGACCCGCCTAGCGGTTACCAATGAGCAGTTCTTC.

The V gene is TRBV7-8, the J gene TRBJ2-7, with 8 bases lining up with TRBD1. In germline, CDR1 is SGHVS, CDR2 FQNEAQ. The trim removed 3 bases at V and 5 bases at J, leaving 6 bases unmatched. The CDR3 covers 14 residues. CDR3 sequence (DNA): TGTGCCAGCAGCTTGTCGGCAGGGGGCCACGAGCAGTACTTC. Translating it yields CASSLSAGGHEQYF.

Of note for this clone: In the same sample, other DNA sequences code for this CDR3. J is TRBJ2-1 and V is TRBV5-4; the D is unclear. CDR1 and CDR2 from the germline V gene are SGHNT and YYREEE (reference sequence). Trimming took off 2 bases at V and 6 bases at J, with 6 bases between the two ends. This CDR3 is built from 12 residues. CDR3 nucleotides: TGTGCCAGCAGCTTACTTCTCAATGAGCAGTTCTTC. This translates into CASSLLLNEQFF.

J is TRBJ2-3 and V is TRBV14; 9 bases are shared with TRBD2. CDR3 length equals 15 residues. Germline CDR1 SGHDN, CDR2 FVKESK. Trimming cost V 2 bases and J 0 bases; bases outside gene matches: 0. For the CDR3, the DNA is TGTGCCAGCAGCCAAACTAGCGGGAGCACAGATACGCAGTATTTT. Amino acid sequence: CASSQTSGSTDTQYF.

The chain couples TRBV4-2 to TRBJ2-1; D perhaps matches TRBD2 (5 bases). Germline V gives CDR1 LGHNA, CDR2 YNFKEQ. V was cut by 2 bases and J by 9 bases, with 8 bases left in between. The length of the CDR3 is 12 residues. This chain's CDR3 is CASSQPTSEQFF. CDR3 bases: TGTGCCAGCAGCCAACCAACTAGTGAGCAGTTCTTC.

This clone was observed once. The chain is built from TRBV19 and TRBJ2-1, with D hard to call. The CDR3 is 14 residues long. Per germline, CDR1 LNHDA and CDR2 SQIVND (reference sequence). Trimming removed 5 bases at V and 0 bases at J, with 8 bases between. The CDR3 here is CASSPPGSYNEQFF. For the CDR3, the DNA is TGTGCCAGTAGTCCCCCGGGCTCCTACAATGAGCAGTTCTTC. Full variable domain (rest looked up from reference TRBV19 and TRBJ2-1): DGGITQSPKYLFRKEGQNVTLSCEQNLNHDAMYWYRQDPGQGLRLIYYSQIVNDFQKGDIAEGYSVSREKKESFPLTVTSAQKNPTAFYLCASSPPGSYNEQFFGPGTRLTVL.

The chain employs TRBV10-2 and TRBJ1-2, with a possible D match to TRBD1 (6 bases). Trimming took off 8 bases at V and 8 bases at J, with 27 bases between the two ends. The CDR3 has 16 amino acids. CDR1 is WSHSY and CDR2 is SAAADI in the germline V gene. The chain's CDR3 is CASGPEAGVVSGGYTF. CDR3 coding DNA: TGCGCCAGCGGCCCCGAGGCAGGGGTGGTATCGGGAGGCTACACCTTC.

The chain uses TRBV5-4 and TRBJ2-1, with D hard to call. This CDR3 contains 11 residues. Germline loops: CDR1 SGHNT, CDR2 YYREEE (reference sequence). Trimming stripped 6 bases from V and 0 bases from J, with 1 base between. CDR3 loop: CASNSYNEQFF. DNA of the CDR3: TGTGCCAGCAACTCCTACAATGAGCAGTTCTTC.

The chain uses TRBV30 and TRBJ2-7; D ambiguous. V was clipped by 2 bases and J by 0 bases, with 14 bases between them. Germline V gene sequence: CDR1 GTSNPN, CDR2 SVGIG (reference sequence). The CDR3 runs 15 residues. DNA of the CDR3: TGTGCCTGGAGTATCTCGGGCATCTACTCCTACGAGCAGTACTTC. This encodes CAWSISGIYSYEQYF.

V gene TRBV14 combines with J gene TRBJ2-1; no definite D call. The CDR3 runs 14 residues. The germline gives CDR1 SGHDN, CDR2 FVKESK. V was shortened by 0 bases and J by 0 bases, with 3 bases between the two germline ends. The CDR3 region is CASSQEYSYNEQFF. The CDR3 region has the DNA TGTGCCAGCAGCCAAGAGTACTCCTACAATGAGCAGTTCTTC.

The chain carries TRBV4-1 and TRBJ2-1; 9 nucleotides match TRBD2. The germline V gene has CDR1 MGHRA and CDR2 YSYEKL. This CDR3 has 19 residues. After removal of 4 bases from V and 8 bases from J, the junction contained 21 bases not matched to a gene. The CDR3 loop is CASSPPRWREGGTFDEQFF. The CDR3 DNA reads TGCGCCAGCAGCCCCCCCAGGTGGCGGGAGGGCGGAACTTTCGATGAGCAGTTCTTC.

The chain links TRBV19 to TRBJ2-3, with D possibly being TRBD2 (6 bases). Trimming removed 4 bases at V and 2 bases at J, with 16 bases between. CDR3 length: 16 residues. Germline lookup yields CDR1 LNHDA and CDR2 SQIVND (reference sequence). The chain's CDR3 is CASSTLKRVVTDTQYF. In DNA, the CDR3 is TGTGCCAGTAGTACCCTGAAGCGGGTTGTCACAGATACGCAGTATTTT. Full variable domain (missing parts from reference TRBV19 and TRBJ2-3): DGGITQSPKYLFRKEGQNVTLSCEQNLNHDAMYWYRQDPGQGLRLIYYSQIVNDFQKGDIAEGYSVSREKKESFPLTVTSAQKNPTAFYLCASSTLKRVVTDTQYFGPGTRLTVL.

J is TRBJ2-1 and V is TRBV2, with 9 bases identical to TRBD2. Germline V CDR1 and CDR2: SNHLY, FYNNEI. This CDR3 has 16 amino acids. J lost 5 bases, V lost 2 bases, and 7 bases had no gene match. The CDR3 spells CASSEWGGRVNNEQFF. Written as DNA, the CDR3 is TGTGCCAGCAGTGAATGGGGCGGGAGGGTGAACAATGAGCAGTTCTTC.

The chain recombines TRBV5-4 with TRBJ2-1, with 12 nucleotides matching TRBD2. The CDR3 covers 15 residues. The germline V gene encodes CDR1 SGHNT and CDR2 YYREEE (reference sequence). The V gene end was trimmed by 2 bases and the J gene end by 8 bases; junction bases not matched to a gene: 5. This chain's CDR3 is CASSFLAGGADEQFF. The DNA for the CDR3 is TGTGCCAGCAGCTTTCTAGCGGGAGGGGCAGATGAGCAGTTCTTC.

This chain uses TRBV28 with TRBJ2-4; 8 nucleotides align to TRBD1. CDR3 size: 14 residues. J was trimmed by 3 bases and V by 7 bases; bases with no gene match: 5. CDR1 MDHEN and CDR2 SYDVKM come from the germline V gene. The CDR3 coding sequence is TGTGCCAGCACGATGGACAGGGTCAAAAACATTCAGTACTTC. Translation gives CASTMDRVKNIQYF.

The chain employs TRBV19 and TRBJ1-1; D ambiguous. This CDR3 contains 17 residues. Germline-derived CDR1 and CDR2 are LNHDA and SQIVND (reference sequence). Trimming pared 3 bases from V and 0 bases from J, leaving 17 bases between. CDR3 amino acids: CASSIEASPKLNTEAFF. DNA for the CDR3: TGTGCCAGTAGTATCGAGGCCTCGCCAAAGCTGAACACTGAAGCTTTCTTT.